The clone carrying this T cell receptor (beta chain) was counted at least ten times. The data are from a study of T cells after yellow fever vaccination. TCRdb independently ran MiXCR on the 5' RACE reads; one entry per CDR3 protein. This sample has roughly 120,000 distinct CDR3 sequences, with around 7.4% found just once. J lost 4 bases, V lost 4 bases, and 12 bases had no gene match. The CDR3 totals 16 residues. Per germline, CDR1 KGHSY and CDR2 FQNENV. The sample was CD4+ T cells sorted from PBMCs, taken about 10 days after the first yellow fever vaccination. This sequence joins TRBV16 and TRBJ1-2, with 7 bases matching TRBD1. The TCR was taken from a young man who received the YFV17D yellow fever vaccine. CDR3 DNA sequence: TGTGCCAGCAGCCGCCTCTCCGGGACAGAGAGCTATGGCTACACCTTC. Translation: CASSRLSGTESYGYTF.